These 8 T cell receptor beta chains were all obtained from the same sample, sequenced in a study of blood T cell repertoires in COVID-19 (TCRdb year 2020). The protocol used for the library was the immunoSEQ multiplex PCR assay. Imported from immuneACCESS, the table was reduced by TCRdb to in-frame sequences with V and J called. These copies leave out some clones; in studies compared against another copy, an unresolved V gene accounts for under half, and the cause of the remainder is not known. The sample table lists roughly 410,000 clones, 89% of them with a count of one. Roughly 1.6% of the sample belongs to the ten largest clones. The source material was peripheral blood. Source of these receptors: a woman aged 40-49 years with COVID-19, enrolled during active disease.

The chain has TRBV19 and TRBJ1-1; no clear D gene. The CDR3 runs to 13 residues. CDR1 is LNHDA, CDR2 SQIVND, per germline (reference sequence). Trimming took 5 bases from V and 0 from J, leaving 7 bases between them. CDR3 DNA sequence: TGTGCCAGTAGTTCCGAGCTGAACACTGAAGCTTTCTTT. This gives the protein CASSSELNTEAFF.

The sample holds one count of this clone. The rearrangement joins TRBV5-1 to TRBJ2-3; 9 bases line up with TRBD1. In germline, CDR1 is SGHRS, CDR2 YFSETQ. This CDR3 has 14 residues. Trimming took 2 bases from V and 7 from J; bases not matched to a gene: 5. CDR3 residues: CASSLQGALNTQYF. CDR3 DNA: TGCGCCAGCAGCTTACAGGGGGCGTTGAATACGCAGTATTTT.

This clone has a single count. Different DNA sequences within this sample yield the same CDR3. V usage is TRBV11-2 and J usage is TRBJ1-4; D gene unclear. CDR1 SGHAT and CDR2 FQNNGV come from the germline V gene. This CDR3 comprises 12 residues. Trimming removed 1 base from V and 8 bases from J, with 5 bases in between. CDR3 region: CASSLVSEKLFF. The CDR3 nucleotides read TGTGCCAGCAGCTTAGTTTCGGAAAAACTGTTTTTT.

This sequence joins TRBV7-8 and TRBJ2-2; the match to TRBD1 covers 8 bases. Germline CDR1 reads SGHVS; CDR2 reads FQNEAQ. This CDR3 is built from 20 residues. V gave up 1 base and J gave up 0 bases; unmatched junction bases: 13. CDR3 in DNA: TGTGCCAGCAGCTTAGAAATATCCGGACAGGGATGGTCGAACACCGGGGAGCTGTTTTTT. This sequence encodes CASSLEISGQGWSNTGELFF. Using reference TRBV7-8 and TRBJ2-2 for the parts outside the CDR3, the full variable domain is GAGVSQSPRYKVAKRGQDVALRCDPISGHVSLFWYQQALGQGPEFLTYFQNEAQLDKSGLPSDRFFAERPEGSVSTLKIQRTQQEDSAVYLCASSLEISGQGWSNTGELFFGEGSRLTVL.

The V gene is TRBV4-3, the J gene TRBJ1-2; D possibly corresponds to TRBD1 (5 bases). V lost 4 bases to trimming and J lost 4 bases, with 16 bases between them. This CDR3 is built from 15 residues. Germline V lookup: CDR1 LGHNA, CDR2 YSLEER. The chain's CDR3 is CASSPSGTVGYGYTF. CDR3 DNA: TGCGCCAGCAGCCCGTCTGGGACTGTTGGCTATGGCTACACCTTC.

This chain uses TRBV10-2 with TRBJ2-2, with 8 bases that match TRBD2. The CDR3 length is 18 residues. Per germline, CDR1 WSHSY and CDR2 SAAADI. The ends lost 1 base at V and 2 bases at J; junction bases unmatched: 9. The CDR3 bases are TGCGCCAGCAGTGAGTTAACCCCCGGGACTAGAAACACCGGGGAGCTGTTTTTT. As protein: CASSELTPGTRNTGELFF.

The chain couples TRBV27 to TRBJ1-5; TRBD1 matches at 7 bases. The CDR3 is 14 residues long. Germline values: CDR1 MNHEY, CDR2 SMNVEV (reference sequence). The ends lost 6 bases at V and 5 bases at J; junction bases unmatched: 7. CDR3 coding DNA: TGTGCCAGCAGCCTACAGGGGCCCGATCAGCCCCAGCATTTT. Protein product: CASSLQGPDQPQHF.

V and J are TRBV20-1 and TRBJ2-4; D is unclear. V was cut by 3 bases and J by 0 bases, with 12 bases left in between. The CDR3 has 15 amino acids. Germline assignment: CDR1 DFQATT and CDR2 SNEGSKA (reference sequence). The CDR3 bases are TGCAGTGCTAGTCACCCTAGAGTAGCCAAAAACATTCAGTACTTC. Protein: CSASHPRVAKNIQYF.